This T cell receptor (beta chain) originates from a study of cytomegalovirus exposure and HLA in healthy donors. Study as a whole: Earlier, 200 million or so T cells were analyzed, and 117 million unique TCR beta sequences were found among them. Study results and limitations: Reported performance of the classifier showed diagnosis of cytomegalovirus status with high specificity and sensitivity.

Primers: 60 Vbeta forward and 13 Jbeta reverse. Repertoires were generated with immunoSEQ multiplex PCR, while TCRdb's copy carries only in-frame clones and drops some. The table records about 140,000 clones, approximately 82% of them present only once. About this clone: Its target is unknown.

Germline V gene data show CDR1 as MNHEY and CDR2 as SVGAGI. This CDR3 spans 14 amino acids. Trimming cost V 2 bases and J 8 bases; bases outside gene matches: 6. The receptor was derived from a woman aged 55 to 70 in good health and CMV-seropositive. The V and J genes are TRBV6-5 and TRBJ2-1; TRBD2 matches at 7 bases. Sequenced material: PBMCs. In DNA, the CDR3 is TGTGCCAGCAGTTACCTAGGGAGGGCCCATGAGCAGTTCTTC. It specifies CASSYLGRAHEQFF.